This paragraph covers one T cell receptor beta chain sequence. Germline V lookup: CDR1 SGHDT, CDR2 YYEEEE. The trim removed 4 bases at V and 6 bases at J, leaving 8 bases unmatched. The CDR3 has 15 residues. Methods used by the authors: Amplification of reference gene primers was used by the study to estimate nucleated cell counts. Assay: immunoSEQ multiplex PCR; the TCRdb copy retains only in-frame clones and omits some. From that table come the V and J calls and clone size; the DNA was used to work out D and trimming. The sample shows roughly 100,000 clones, over 70% of them seen only once. This entry comes from a study of blood T cell repertoires in COVID-19. Across the whole study: Sample material is recorded as cDNA or gDNA derived from T cells, B-cell-depleted T cells, or PBMCs.

This receptor was identified in a human donor with acute or convalescent COVID-19. The donor label of this sample is uncertain. The V gene is TRBV5-6, the J gene TRBJ2-7; 12 bases agree with TRBD2. The sequencing input was peripheral blood. CDR3 bases: TGTGCCAGCAGCCGCCGGCCGACTAGCGGGGGCGAGCAGTACTTC. Its translation: CASSRRPTSGGEQYF.